These 13 T cell receptor beta chains originate from one sample sequenced in a study of OX40 agonist ivuxolimab in advanced cancers. The data were produced by immunoSEQ multiplex PCR, yet TCRdb's version contains in-frame clones alone and is incomplete. The sample has some 140,000 clones, 85% to 95% seen once. Sample: CD4+ or CD8+ T cells sorted from blood, taken in a trial of the OX40 agonist ivuxolimab. The source of these receptors is an adult with an advanced solid tumor such as melanoma, head and neck, liver or kidney cancer.

The rearrangement links TRBV5-6 to TRBJ2-7; TRBD2 aligns across 11 bases. The CDR3 sequence is 15 residues long. Germline V gives CDR1 SGHDT, CDR2 YYEEEE. With 4 bases clipped from V and 5 bases from J, the junction kept 8 bases outside the gene matches. CDR3 sequence (DNA): TGTGCCAGCAGCCGTCCGACTAGCGGGGCGAACGAGCAGTACTTC. Its protein is CASSRPTSGANEQYF.

This rearrangement joins TRBV9 to TRBJ2-5; 7 bases line up with TRBD2. With 0 bases clipped from V and 5 bases from J, the junction kept 7 bases outside the gene matches. Germline V lookup: CDR1 SGDLS, CDR2 YYNGEE. The length of the CDR3 is 15 residues. The chain's CDR3 is CASSVDPSGGETQYF. CDR3 DNA sequence: TGTGCCAGCAGCGTAGATCCTAGCGGAGGGGAGACCCAGTACTTC.

This chain links TRBV6-1 with TRBJ2-7; D call uncertain. The CDR3 covers 15 residues. Germline CDR1 MNHNS, CDR2 SASEGT. The V end was cut by 5 bases, the J end by 2 bases, with 16 bases between. The DNA of the CDR3 is TGTGCCAGCAGTCTACAGCATGGCGACCCCTACGAGCAGTACTTC. Amino acid sequence: CASSLQHGDPYEQYF.

The chain combines TRBV6-5 with TRBJ2-7; 11 bases are shared with TRBD2. Unmatched junction bases numbered 4, after V lost 2 bases and J lost 7 bases. CDR3 length: 14 amino acids. In germline, CDR1 is MNHEY, CDR2 SVGAGI. The CDR3 DNA sequence: TGTGCCAGCAGTTACGACAGACTAGCGGGGGAGCAGTACTTC. Translating gives CASSYDRLAGEQYF.

V is TRBV5-6 and J is TRBJ2-3, with unresolved D. The CDR3 has 14 amino acids. With 4 bases removed from V and 2 bases from J, the gap between germline ends came to 11 bases. Germline CDR1 reads SGHDT; CDR2 reads YYEEEE. The CDR3: CASSVWGSTDTQYF. The DNA of the CDR3 is TGTGCCAGCAGCGTTTGGGGTTCCACAGATACGCAGTATTTT.

V is TRBV6-5 and J is TRBJ1-1; D is uncertain. Germline values: CDR1 MNHEY, CDR2 SVGAGI. CDR3 size: 12 residues. Trimming removed 5 bases from V and 8 bases from J, with 12 bases in between. The CDR3, as DNA: TGTGCCAGCAGTGAGTTATGGAAAGAAGCTTTCTTT. Translating it yields CASSELWKEAFF.

The rearrangement uses TRBV15 and TRBJ1-5, with no clear D. The CDR3 consists of 13 residues. Between the trimmed V and J ends, which lost 0 bases and 13 bases, there was a span of 13 bases. The germline gives CDR1 LNHNV, CDR2 YYDKDF (reference sequence). In DNA, the CDR3 is TGTGCCACCAGCAGAGACCTGATTGCCGCGCAGCATTTT. As protein: CATSRDLIAAQHF.

The V call is TRBV6-5, the J call TRBJ1-3; D gene unclear. The V end lost 0 bases, the J end lost 1 base, and 7 bases lay between the germline ends. Germline lookup yields CDR1 MNHEY and CDR2 SVGAGI. This CDR3 region has 15 residues. The CDR3: CASSYSKKSGNTIYF. Here the CDR3 DNA reads TGTGCCAGCAGTTACTCGAAGAAGTCTGGAAACACCATATATTTT.

This sequence joins TRBV7-9 and TRBJ1-2, with D uncertain. The CDR3 totals 14 residues. The germline CDR1 and CDR2 sequences are SEHNR and FQNEAQ (reference sequence). The germline V and J ends were trimmed by 7 bases and 7 bases, with 19 bases remaining between them. The chain's CDR3 is CASTIVPTAGGYTF. Written as DNA, the CDR3 is TGTGCCAGCACCATAGTACCAACCGCGGGTGGCTACACCTTC. The variable domain in full, completed from reference TRBV7-9 and TRBJ1-2, reads DTGVSQNPRHKITKRGQNVTFRCDPISEHNRLYWYRQTLGQGPEFLTYFQNEAQLEKSRLLSDRFSAERPKGSFSTLEIQRTEQGDSAMYLCASTIVPTAGGYTFGSGTRLTVV.

CDR3 in amino acids: CATSRVPRETQYF. CDR3 in DNA: TGTGCCACATCCCGGGTTCCCAGGGAGACCCAGTACTTC. V is TRBV19 and J is TRBJ2-5; no reliable D call. V was shortened by 10 bases and J by 5 bases, with 17 bases between the two germline ends. CDR1 is LNHDA, CDR2 SQIVND, per germline (reference sequence). CDR3 length: 13 residues. Full variable domain (outside the CDR3, taken from reference TRBV19 and TRBJ2-5): DGGITQSPKYLFRKEGQNVTLSCEQNLNHDAMYWYRQDPGQGLRLIYYSQIVNDFQKGDIAEGYSVSREKKESFPLTVTSAQKNPTAFYLCATSRVPRETQYFGPGTRLLVL.

The chain couples TRBV19 to TRBJ2-3, with D tentatively TRBD2 (6 bases). The CDR3 is made up of 18 amino acids. Trimming pared 4 bases from V and 4 bases from J, leaving 24 bases between. Germline CDR1 reads LNHDA; CDR2 reads SQIVND (reference sequence). CDR3 protein: CASSSRDSRTSRPDTQYF. The CDR3 coding sequence is TGTGCCAGTAGTAGCCGGGACTCCCGGACCTCCCGACCAGATACGCAGTATTTT. Variable domain in full (rest from reference TRBV19 and TRBJ2-3): DGGITQSPKYLFRKEGQNVTLSCEQNLNHDAMYWYRQDPGQGLRLIYYSQIVNDFQKGDIAEGYSVSREKKESFPLTVTSAQKNPTAFYLCASSSRDSRTSRPDTQYFGPGTRLTVL.

The rearrangement uses TRBV9 and TRBJ2-2; 7 bases are shared with TRBD2. The CDR3 extends over 15 amino acids. Germline CDR1 is SGDLS and CDR2 is YYNGEE. After removal of 4 bases from V and 4 bases from J, the junction contained 7 bases not matched to a gene. The CDR3 DNA reads as TGTGCCAGCAGCCCCGCGGGGGTGAGCACCGGGGAGCTGTTTTTT. As protein: CASSPAGVSTGELFF.

The genes are TRBV9 and TRBJ1-5; 7 positions match TRBD1. The germline V gene encodes CDR1 SGDLS and CDR2 YYNGEE. The trim removed 2 bases at V and 5 bases at J, leaving 4 bases unmatched. The CDR3 has 14 residues. CDR3: CASSVRGSDQPQHF. DNA of the CDR3: TGTGCCAGCAGCGTCAGGGGGTCCGATCAGCCCCAGCATTTT.